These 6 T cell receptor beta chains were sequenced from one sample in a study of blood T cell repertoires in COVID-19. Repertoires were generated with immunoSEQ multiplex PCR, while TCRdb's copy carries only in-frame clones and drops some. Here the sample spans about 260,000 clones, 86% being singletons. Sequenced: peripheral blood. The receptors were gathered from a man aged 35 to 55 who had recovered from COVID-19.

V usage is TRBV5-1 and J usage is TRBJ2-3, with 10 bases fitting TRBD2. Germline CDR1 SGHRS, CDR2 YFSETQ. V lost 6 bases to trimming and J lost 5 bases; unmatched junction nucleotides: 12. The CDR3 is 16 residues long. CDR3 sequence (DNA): TGCGCCAGCATAAGGGGCAGCGGGGGGGCCGGAGATACGCAGTATTTT. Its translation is CASIRGSGGAGDTQYF.

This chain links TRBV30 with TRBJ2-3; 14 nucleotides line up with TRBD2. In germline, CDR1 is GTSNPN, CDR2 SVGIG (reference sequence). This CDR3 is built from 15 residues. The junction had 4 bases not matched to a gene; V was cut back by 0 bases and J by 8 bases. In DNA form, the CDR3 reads TGTGCCTGGAGTGTTAAGACTAGCGGGGGGGGTACGCAGTATTTT. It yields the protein CAWSVKTSGGGTQYF.

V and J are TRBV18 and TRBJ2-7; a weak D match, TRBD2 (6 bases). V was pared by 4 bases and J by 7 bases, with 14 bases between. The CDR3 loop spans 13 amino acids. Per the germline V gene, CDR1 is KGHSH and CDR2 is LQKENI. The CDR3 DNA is TGTGCCAGCTCACATCGCGGGGCTGGGGAGCAGTACTTC. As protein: CASSHRGAGEQYF.

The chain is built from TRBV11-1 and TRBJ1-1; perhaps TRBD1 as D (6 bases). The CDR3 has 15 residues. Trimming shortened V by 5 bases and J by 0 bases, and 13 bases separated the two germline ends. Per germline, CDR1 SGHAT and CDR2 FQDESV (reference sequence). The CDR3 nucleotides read TGTGCCAGCAGCGTACAGGGTGGTTTGAACACTGAAGCTTTCTTT. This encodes CASSVQGGLNTEAFF.

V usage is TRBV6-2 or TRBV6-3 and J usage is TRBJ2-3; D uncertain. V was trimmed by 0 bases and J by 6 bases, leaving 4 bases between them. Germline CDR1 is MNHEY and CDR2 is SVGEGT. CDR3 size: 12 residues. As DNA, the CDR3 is TGTGCCAGCAGTTACTCGAGGGATACGCAGTATTTT. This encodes CASSYSRDTQYF.

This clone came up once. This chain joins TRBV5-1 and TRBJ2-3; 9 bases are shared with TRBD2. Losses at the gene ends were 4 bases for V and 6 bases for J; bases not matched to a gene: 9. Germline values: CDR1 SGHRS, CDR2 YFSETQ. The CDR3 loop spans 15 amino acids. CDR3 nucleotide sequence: TGCGCCAGCAGCCTGGATTCTAGCGGGATCGATACGCAGTATTTT. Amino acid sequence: CASSLDSSGIDTQYF.